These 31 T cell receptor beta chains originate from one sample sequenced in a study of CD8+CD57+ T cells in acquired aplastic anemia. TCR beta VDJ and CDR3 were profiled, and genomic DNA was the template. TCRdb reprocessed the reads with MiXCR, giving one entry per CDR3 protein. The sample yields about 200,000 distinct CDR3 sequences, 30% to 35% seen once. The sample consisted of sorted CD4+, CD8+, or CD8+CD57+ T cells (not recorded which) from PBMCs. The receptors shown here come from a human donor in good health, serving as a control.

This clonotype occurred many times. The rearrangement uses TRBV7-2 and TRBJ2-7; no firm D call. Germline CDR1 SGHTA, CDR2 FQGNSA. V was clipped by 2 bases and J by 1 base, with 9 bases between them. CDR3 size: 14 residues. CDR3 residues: CASSLLPISYEQYF. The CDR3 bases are TGTGCCAGCAGCTTACTTCCGATTTCCTACGAGCAGTACTTC. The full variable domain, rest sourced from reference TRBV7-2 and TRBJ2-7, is GAGVSQSPSNKVTEKGKDVELRCDPISGHTALYWYRQSLGQGLEFLIYFQGNSAPDKSGLPSDRFSAERTGGSVSTLTIQRTQQEDSAVYLCASSLLPISYEQYFGPGTRLTVT.

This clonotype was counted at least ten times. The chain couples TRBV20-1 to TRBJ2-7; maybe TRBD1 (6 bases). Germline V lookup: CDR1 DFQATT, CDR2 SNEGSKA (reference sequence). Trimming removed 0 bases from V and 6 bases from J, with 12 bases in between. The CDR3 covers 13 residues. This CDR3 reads CSARDNRASEQYF. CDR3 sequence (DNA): TGCAGTGCTAGAGACAACAGGGCTTCCGAGCAGTACTTC.

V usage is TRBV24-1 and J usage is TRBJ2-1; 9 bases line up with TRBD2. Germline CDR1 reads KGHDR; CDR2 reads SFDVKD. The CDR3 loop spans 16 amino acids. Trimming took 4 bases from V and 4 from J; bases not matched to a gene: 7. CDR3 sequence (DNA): TGTGCCACCAGTGAAAGACTAGCGGCGGATTACAATGAGCAGTTCTTC. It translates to CATSERLAADYNEQFF.

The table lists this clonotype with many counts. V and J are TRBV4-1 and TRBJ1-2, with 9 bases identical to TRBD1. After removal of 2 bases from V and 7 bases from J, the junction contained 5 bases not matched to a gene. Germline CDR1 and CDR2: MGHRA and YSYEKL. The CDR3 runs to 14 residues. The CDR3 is CASSQPGQGGGYTF. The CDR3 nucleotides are TGCGCCAGCAGCCAACCGGGACAGGGCGGTGGCTACACCTTC.

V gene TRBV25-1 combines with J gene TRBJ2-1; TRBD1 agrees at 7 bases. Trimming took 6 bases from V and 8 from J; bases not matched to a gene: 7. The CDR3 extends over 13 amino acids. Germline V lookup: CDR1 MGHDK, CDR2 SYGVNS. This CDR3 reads CASSSQGWYEQFF. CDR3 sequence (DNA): TGTGCCAGCAGCTCACAGGGGTGGTATGAGCAGTTCTTC.

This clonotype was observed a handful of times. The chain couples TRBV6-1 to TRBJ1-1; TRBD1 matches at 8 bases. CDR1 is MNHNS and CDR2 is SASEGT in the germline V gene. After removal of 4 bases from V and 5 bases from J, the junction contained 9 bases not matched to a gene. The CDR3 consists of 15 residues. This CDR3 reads CASSARQGSLTEAFF. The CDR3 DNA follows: TGTGCCAGCAGTGCAAGACAGGGGAGTTTAACTGAAGCTTTCTTT.

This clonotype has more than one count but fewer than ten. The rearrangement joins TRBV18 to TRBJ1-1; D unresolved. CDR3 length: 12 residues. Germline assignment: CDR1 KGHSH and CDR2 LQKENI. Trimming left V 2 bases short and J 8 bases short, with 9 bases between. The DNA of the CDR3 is TGTGCCAGCTCACCAACTGGGTGGGAAGCTTTCTTT. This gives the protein CASSPTGWEAFF.

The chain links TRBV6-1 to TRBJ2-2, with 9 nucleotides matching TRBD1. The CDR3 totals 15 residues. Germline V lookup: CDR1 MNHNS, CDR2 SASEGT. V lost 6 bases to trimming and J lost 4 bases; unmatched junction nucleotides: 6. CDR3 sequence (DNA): TGTGCCAGCAGGGGGACAGGGATAGGCACCGGGGAGCTGTTTTTT. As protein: CASRGTGIGTGELFF.

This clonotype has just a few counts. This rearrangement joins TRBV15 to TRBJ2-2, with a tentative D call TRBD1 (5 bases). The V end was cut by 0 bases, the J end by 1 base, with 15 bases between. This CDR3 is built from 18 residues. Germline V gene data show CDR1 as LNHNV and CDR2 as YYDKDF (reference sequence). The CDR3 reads CATSRDRGGVGNTGELFF. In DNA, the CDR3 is TGTGCCACCAGCAGAGATAGGGGTGGGGTCGGGAACACCGGGGAGCTGTTTTTT. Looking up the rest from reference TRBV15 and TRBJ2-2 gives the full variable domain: DAMVIQNPRYQVTQFGKPVTLSCSQTLNHNVMYWYQQKSSQAPKLLFHYYDKDFNNEADTPDNFQSRRPNTSFCFLDIRSPGLGDTAMYLCATSRDRGGVGNTGELFFGEGSRLTVL.

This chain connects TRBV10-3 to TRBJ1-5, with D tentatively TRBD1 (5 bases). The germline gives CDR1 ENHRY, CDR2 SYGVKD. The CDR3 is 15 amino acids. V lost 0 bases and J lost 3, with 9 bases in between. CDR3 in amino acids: CAISESGEFNQPQHF. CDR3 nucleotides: TGTGCCATCAGTGAGTCAGGGGAATTCAATCAGCCCCAGCATTTT.

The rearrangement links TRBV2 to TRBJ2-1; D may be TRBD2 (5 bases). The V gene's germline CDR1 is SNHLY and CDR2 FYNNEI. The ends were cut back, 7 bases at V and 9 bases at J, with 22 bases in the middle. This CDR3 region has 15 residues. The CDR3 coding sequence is TGTGCCAGCAACCGGAAGCGGCAGGAGGCAGGTGAGCAGTTCTTC. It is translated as CASNRKRQEAGEQFF. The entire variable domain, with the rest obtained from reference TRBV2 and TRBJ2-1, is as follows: EPEVTQTPSHQVTQMGQEVILRCVPISNHLYFYWYRQILGQKVEFLVSFYNNEISEKSEIFDDQFSVERPDGSNFTLKIRSTKLEDSAMYFCASNRKRQEAGEQFFGPGTRLTVL.

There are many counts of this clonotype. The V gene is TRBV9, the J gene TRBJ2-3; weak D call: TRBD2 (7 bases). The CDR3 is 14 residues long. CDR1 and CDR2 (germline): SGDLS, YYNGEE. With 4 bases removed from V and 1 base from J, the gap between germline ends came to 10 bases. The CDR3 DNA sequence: TGTGCCAGCAGCAGGGGGGGCGGCACAGATACGCAGTATTTT. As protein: CASSRGGGTDTQYF.

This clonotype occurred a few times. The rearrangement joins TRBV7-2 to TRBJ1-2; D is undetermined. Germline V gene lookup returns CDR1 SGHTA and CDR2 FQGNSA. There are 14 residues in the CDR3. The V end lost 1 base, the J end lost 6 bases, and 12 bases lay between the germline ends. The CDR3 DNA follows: TGTGCCAGCAGCTTAGGGACGAGCCGCCATGGCTACACCTTC. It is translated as CASSLGTSRHGYTF.

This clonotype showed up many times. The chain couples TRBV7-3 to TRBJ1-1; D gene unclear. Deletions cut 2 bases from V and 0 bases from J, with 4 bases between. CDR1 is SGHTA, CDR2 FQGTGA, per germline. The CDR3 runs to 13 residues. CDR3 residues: CASSLQVNTEAFF. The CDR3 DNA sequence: TGTGCCAGCAGCTTACAGGTGAACACTGAAGCTTTCTTT.

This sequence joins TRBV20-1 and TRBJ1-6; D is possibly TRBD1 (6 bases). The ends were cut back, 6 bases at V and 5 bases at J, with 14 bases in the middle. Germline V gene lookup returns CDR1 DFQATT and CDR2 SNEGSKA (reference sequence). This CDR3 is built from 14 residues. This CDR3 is CSAPTGRDNSPLHF. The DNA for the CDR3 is TGCAGTGCACCTACAGGGAGGGATAATTCACCCCTCCACTTT.

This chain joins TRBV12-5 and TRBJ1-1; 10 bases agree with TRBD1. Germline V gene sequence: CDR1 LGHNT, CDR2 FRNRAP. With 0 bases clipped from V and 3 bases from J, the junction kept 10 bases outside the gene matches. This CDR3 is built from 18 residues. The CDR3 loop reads CASGLVHWDRGFDTEAFF. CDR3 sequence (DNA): TGTGCTAGTGGTTTGGTACACTGGGACAGGGGTTTCGACACTGAAGCTTTCTTT.

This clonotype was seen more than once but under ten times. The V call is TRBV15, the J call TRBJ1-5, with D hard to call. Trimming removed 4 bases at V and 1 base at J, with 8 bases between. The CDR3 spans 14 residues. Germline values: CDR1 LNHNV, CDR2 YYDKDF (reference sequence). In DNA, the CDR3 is TGTGCCACCAGCAATGGGGAAAGCAATCAGCCCCAGCATTTT. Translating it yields CATSNGESNQPQHF.

The CDR3 nucleotides read TGTGCCAGCAGTGTAGGGGGGGGGGCAGGAAACACCATATATTTT. It specifies CASSVGGGAGNTIYF. This sequence joins TRBV2 and TRBJ1-3; TRBD1 might be the D (6 bases). The CDR3 loop spans 15 amino acids. Trimming took 4 bases from V and 4 from J, leaving 14 bases between them. Germline V gives CDR1 SNHLY, CDR2 FYNNEI.

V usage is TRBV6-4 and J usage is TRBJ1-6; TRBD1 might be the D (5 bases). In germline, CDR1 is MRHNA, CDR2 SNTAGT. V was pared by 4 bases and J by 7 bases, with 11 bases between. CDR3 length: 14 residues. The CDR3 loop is CASSASGLNSPLHF. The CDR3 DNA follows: TGTGCCAGCAGTGCTTCAGGGTTGAATTCACCCCTCCACTTT.

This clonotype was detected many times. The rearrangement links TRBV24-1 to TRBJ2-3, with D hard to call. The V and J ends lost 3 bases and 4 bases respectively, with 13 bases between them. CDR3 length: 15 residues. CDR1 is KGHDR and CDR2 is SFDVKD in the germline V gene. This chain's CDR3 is CATSDPSGVPDTQYF. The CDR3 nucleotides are TGTGCCACCAGTGATCCTAGTGGAGTTCCAGATACGCAGTATTTT.

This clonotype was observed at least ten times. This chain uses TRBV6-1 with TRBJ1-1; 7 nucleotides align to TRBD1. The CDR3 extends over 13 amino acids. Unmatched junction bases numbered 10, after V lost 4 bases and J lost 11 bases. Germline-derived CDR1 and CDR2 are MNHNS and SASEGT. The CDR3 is CASSGEPTGVAFF. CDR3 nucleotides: TGTGCCAGCAGTGGGGAACCAACAGGGGTCGCTTTCTTT.

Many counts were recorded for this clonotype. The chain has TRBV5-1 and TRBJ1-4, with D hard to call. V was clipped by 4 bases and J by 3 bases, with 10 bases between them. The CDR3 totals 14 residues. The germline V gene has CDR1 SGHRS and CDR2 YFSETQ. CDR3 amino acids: CASSPTAANEKLFF. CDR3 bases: TGCGCCAGCAGCCCCACGGCAGCTAATGAAAAACTGTTTTTT.

CDR3 region: CATSRGTGAGRLHF. The CDR3 coding sequence is TGTGCCACCAGCAGAGGTACGGGGGCGGGTCGCCTCCACTTT. This chain connects TRBV15 to TRBJ1-6, with D perhaps matching TRBD1 (6 bases). V was trimmed by 1 base and J by 15 bases, leaving 16 bases between them. CDR1 LNHNV and CDR2 YYDKDF come from the germline V gene (reference sequence). The CDR3 contains 14 residues.

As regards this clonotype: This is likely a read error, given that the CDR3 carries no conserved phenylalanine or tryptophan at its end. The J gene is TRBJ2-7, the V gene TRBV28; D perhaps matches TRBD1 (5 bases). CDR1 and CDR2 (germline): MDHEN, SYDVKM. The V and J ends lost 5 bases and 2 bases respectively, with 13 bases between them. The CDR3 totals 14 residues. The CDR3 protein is CASSVHQGTYEQYL. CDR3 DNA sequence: TGTGCCAGCAGTGTACACCAGGGTACCTACGAGCAGTACCTC.

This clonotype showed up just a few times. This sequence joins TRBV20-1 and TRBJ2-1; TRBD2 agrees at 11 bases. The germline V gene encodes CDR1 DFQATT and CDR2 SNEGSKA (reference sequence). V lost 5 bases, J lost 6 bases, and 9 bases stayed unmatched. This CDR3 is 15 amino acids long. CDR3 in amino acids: CSAPSGLAGLNEQFF. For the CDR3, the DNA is TGCAGTGCTCCTTCCGGACTAGCGGGTCTCAATGAGCAGTTCTTC.

CDR3 DNA: TGTGCCACCAGTGATATAAATGGCTACACCTTC. Its protein is CATSDINGYTF. The chain employs TRBV24-1 and TRBJ1-2; D uncertain. Trimming stripped 3 bases from V and 6 bases from J, with 4 bases between. Per germline, CDR1 KGHDR and CDR2 SFDVKD. This CDR3 contains 11 residues.

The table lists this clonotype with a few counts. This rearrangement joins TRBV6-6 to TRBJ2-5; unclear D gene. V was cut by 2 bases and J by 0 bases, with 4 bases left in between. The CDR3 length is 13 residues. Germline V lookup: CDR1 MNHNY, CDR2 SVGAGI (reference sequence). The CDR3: CASSYEYQETQYF. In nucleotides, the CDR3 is TGTGCCAGCAGTTACGAGTACCAAGAGACCCAGTACTTC.

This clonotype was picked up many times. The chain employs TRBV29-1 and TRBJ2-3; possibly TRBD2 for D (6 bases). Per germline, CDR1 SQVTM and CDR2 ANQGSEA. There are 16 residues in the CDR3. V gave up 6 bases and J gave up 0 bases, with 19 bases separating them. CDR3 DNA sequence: TGCAGCGTGGACACTATACCAGCGGGTAGCACAGATACGCAGTATTTT. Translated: CSVDTIPAGSTDTQYF.

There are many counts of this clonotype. DNA for the CDR3: TGTGCCATCAGGGTGGGACGGAGCTTGAACACTGAAGCTTTCTTT. It specifies CAIRVGRSLNTEAFF. The gene calls are TRBV10-3 and TRBJ1-1; perhaps TRBD1 as D (5 bases). V shed 6 bases and J shed 0 bases, with 14 bases lying between them. The germline gives CDR1 ENHRY, CDR2 SYGVKD. The CDR3 extends over 15 amino acids.

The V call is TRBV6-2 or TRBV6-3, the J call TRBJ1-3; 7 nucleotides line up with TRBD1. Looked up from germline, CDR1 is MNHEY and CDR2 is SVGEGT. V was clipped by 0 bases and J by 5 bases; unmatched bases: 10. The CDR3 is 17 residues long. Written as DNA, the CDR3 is TGTGCCAGCAGTTACTCGAGAGGGACAGCACTACGAAACACCATATATTTT. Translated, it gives CASSYSRGTALRNTIYF.

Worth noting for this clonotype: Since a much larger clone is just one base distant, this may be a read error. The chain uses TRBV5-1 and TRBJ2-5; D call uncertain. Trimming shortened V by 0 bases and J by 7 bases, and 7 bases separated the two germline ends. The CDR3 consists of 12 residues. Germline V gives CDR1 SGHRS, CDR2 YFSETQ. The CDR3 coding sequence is TGCGCCAGCAGCTTGGCCGGAAGGACCCAGTACTTC. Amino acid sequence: CASSLAGRTQYF.